This T cell receptor beta chain was documented in a study of lymphopenia after photon versus proton radiotherapy. Concerning this clone: Its antigen is undetermined.

The CDR3 is 14 amino acids. The V segment lost 7 bases and the J segment 2 bases; nucleotides outside the gene matches: 5. Germline V lookup: CDR1 MNHEY, CDR2 SVGAGI. Sequencing was performed with immunoSEQ multiplex PCR; in TCRdb, only in-frame clones are kept and a portion is missing. The sample consists of 89,000 or so clones, around 82% of them appearing once. Study-wide points: Larger post-nadir TCR diversity loss correlated inversely with survival in deceased patients. Proton therapy kept repertoires fairly stable, unlike photons, which gained effector/memory cells. After the lymphocyte nadir, photon-treated repertoires showed oligoclonal expansion, especially of CD8+ Temra cells. Authors raise, but do not show, better survival with proton therapy.

The sequence derives from a man in his fifties or sixties with pancreatic cancer. Sample: peripheral blood, taken from a patient treated with proton-based radiotherapy. The chain links TRBV6-5 to TRBJ2-7; 10 bases map to TRBD1. CDR3 coding DNA: TGTGCCAGCAACTCCGGGACAGGGGCCTACGAGCAGTACTTC. It translates to CASNSGTGAYEQYF.